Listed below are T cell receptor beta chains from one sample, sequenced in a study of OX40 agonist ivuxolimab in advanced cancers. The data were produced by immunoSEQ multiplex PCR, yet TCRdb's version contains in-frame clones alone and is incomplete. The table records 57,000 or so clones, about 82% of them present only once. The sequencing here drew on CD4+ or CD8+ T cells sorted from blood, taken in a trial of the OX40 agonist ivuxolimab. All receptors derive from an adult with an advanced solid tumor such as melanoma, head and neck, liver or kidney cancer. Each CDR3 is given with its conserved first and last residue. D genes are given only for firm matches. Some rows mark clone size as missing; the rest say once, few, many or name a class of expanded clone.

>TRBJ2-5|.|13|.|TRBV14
CASSQRAQETQYF
TGTGCCAGCAGTCAACGCGCTCAAGAGACCCAGTACTTC
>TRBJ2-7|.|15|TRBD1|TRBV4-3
CASSLVVQGVGEQYF
TGCGCCAGCAGCCTAGTGGTACAGGGGGTTGGGGAGCAGTACTTC
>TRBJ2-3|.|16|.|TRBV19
CASSLAGLGGTDTQYF
TGTGCCAGTAGTCTTGCCGGACTGGGAGGCACAGATACGCAGTATTTT
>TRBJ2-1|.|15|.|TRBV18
CASSPDTGTYNEQFF
TGTGCCAGCTCACCCGACACGGGTACTTACAATGAGCAGTTCTTC
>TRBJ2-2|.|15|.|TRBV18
CASSQGQQNTGELFF
TGTGCCAGCTCCCAAGGACAGCAAAACACCGGGGAGCTGTTTTTT
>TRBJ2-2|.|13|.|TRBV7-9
CAILGDSPGELFF
TGTGCCATCCTAGGGGATAGTCCCGGGGAGCTGTTTTTT
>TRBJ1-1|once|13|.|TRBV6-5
CASSQGISPEAFF
TGTGCCAGCAGTCAGGGTATCTCCCCTGAAGCTTTCTTT
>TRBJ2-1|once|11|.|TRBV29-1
CSALPDSTQFF
TGCAGCGCCCTACCCGACAGTACACAGTTCTTC
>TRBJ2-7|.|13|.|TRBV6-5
CASSPRTENEQYF
TGTGCCAGCAGCCCCCGGACGGAAAACGAGCAGTACTTC
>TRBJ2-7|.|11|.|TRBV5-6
CASSLRYEQYF
TGTGCCAGCAGCTTACGTTACGAGCAGTACTTC
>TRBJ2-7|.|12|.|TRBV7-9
CASSLSGDEQYF
TGTGCCAGCAGCTTATCAGGGGACGAGCAGTACTTC
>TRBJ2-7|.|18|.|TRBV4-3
CASSQDRSQSARSYEQYF
TGCGCCAGCAGCCAAGATCGGTCCCAGAGTGCCCGCTCCTACGAGCAGTACTTC
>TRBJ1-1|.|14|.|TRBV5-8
CATELGEGDTEAFF
TGTGCCACCGAGTTAGGGGAAGGGGACACTGAAGCTTTCTTT
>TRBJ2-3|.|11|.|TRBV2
CASSEAYTQYF
TGTGCCAGCAGTGAGGCCTATACGCAGTATTTT
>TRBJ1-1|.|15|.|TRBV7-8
CASSFAGAVDTEAFF
TGTGCCAGCAGCTTCGCCGGGGCTGTGGACACTGAAGCTTTCTTT
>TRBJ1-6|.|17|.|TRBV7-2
CASSLLGGSSYNSPLHF
TGTGCCAGCAGCTTACTGGGCGGCAGCTCCTATAATTCACCCCTCCACTTT
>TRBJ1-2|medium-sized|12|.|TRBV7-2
CASSLSSGVNTF
TGTGCCAGCAGCCTCAGCTCGGGGGTTAACACCTTC
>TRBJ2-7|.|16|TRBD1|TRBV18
CASSPTGAISSYEQYF
TGTGCCAGCTCACCAACAGGGGCCATAAGCTCCTACGAGCAGTACTTC
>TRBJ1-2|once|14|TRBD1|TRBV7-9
CASSLTGTVYGYTF
TGTGCCAGCAGCTTAACCGGGACAGTCTATGGCTACACCTTC
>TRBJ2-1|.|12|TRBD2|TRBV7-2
CASSLQGLASIF
TGTGCCAGCAGCTTACAGGGACTAGCTTCGATCTTC
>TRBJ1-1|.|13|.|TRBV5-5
CASNLVGGTEAFF
TGTGCCAGCAATCTGGTAGGGGGCACTGAAGCTTTCTTT
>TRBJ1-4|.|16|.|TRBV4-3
CASSQGDGGLPEKLFF
TGCGCCAGCAGCCAGGGGGACGGGGGTCTTCCTGAAAAACTGTTTTTT
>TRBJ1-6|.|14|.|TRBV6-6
CASSVSSYNSPLHF
TGTGCCAGCAGTGTGAGCTCCTATAATTCACCCCTCCACTTT
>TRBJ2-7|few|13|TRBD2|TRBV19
CASSFTTSPSQYF
TGTGCCAGTAGTTTCACGACTAGCCCCAGTCAGTACTTC
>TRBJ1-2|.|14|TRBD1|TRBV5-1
CASSLDRVEYGYTF
TGCGCCAGCAGCCTGGACAGGGTGGAGTATGGCTACACCTTC
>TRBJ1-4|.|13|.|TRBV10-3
CAISDLGTGKLFF
TGTGCCATCAGTGATCTGGGCACGGGAAAACTGTTTTTT
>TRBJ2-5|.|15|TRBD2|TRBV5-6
CASRTGLAGQETQYF
TGTGCCAGCAGAACGGGACTAGCGGGGCAAGAGACCCAGTACTTC
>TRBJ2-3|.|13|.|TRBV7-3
CATSQGQGDTQYF
TGTGCCACGTCTCAGGGCCAGGGAGATACGCAGTATTTT
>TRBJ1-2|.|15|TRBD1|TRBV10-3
CAISSNRGQRDGYTF
TGTGCCATCAGCTCTAACAGGGGCCAAAGAGATGGCTACACCTTC
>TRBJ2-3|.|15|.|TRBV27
CASRVLDFGRDTQYF
TGTGCCAGCAGAGTTCTTGATTTCGGGCGGGATACGCAGTATTTT
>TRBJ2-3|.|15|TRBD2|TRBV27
CASSLAGTSLDTQYF
TGTGCCAGCAGTTTAGCCGGGACTAGTCTAGATACGCAGTATTTT
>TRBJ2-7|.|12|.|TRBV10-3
CAIRRAESEQYF
TGTGCCATCAGAAGGGCTGAATCCGAGCAGTACTTC
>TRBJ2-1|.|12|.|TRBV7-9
CASSLGTGEQFF
TGTGCCAGCTCCCTAGGTACAGGAGAGCAGTTCTTC
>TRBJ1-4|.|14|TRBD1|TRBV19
CASTRQGPSEKLFF
TGTGCCAGTACCCGACAGGGGCCGTCTGAAAAACTGTTTTTT
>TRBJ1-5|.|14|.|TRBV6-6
CASSPRKGDQPQHF
TGTGCCAGCAGCCCCCGGAAGGGGGATCAGCCCCAGCATTTT
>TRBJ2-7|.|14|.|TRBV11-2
CASSSLASSRNRYF
TGTGCCAGCAGCTCTCTTGCCAGCTCCAGAAATAGGTACTTC
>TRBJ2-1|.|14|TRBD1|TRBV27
CASVTGGNYNEQFF
TGTGCCAGCGTTACAGGGGGCAACTACAATGAGCAGTTCTTC
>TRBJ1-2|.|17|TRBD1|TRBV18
CASSLTTGAQETYGYTF
TGTGCCAGCTCACTTACCACAGGGGCACAGGAAACATATGGCTACACCTTC
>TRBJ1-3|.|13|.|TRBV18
CASSGTSGNTIYF
TGTGCCAGCTCGGGGACGTCCGGAAACACCATATATTTT
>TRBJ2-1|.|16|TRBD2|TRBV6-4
CASSDTSGGTYNEQFF
TGTGCCAGCAGCGATACTAGCGGGGGAACCTACAATGAGCAGTTCTTC
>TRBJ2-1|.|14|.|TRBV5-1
CASSFSGSYNEQFF
TGCGCCAGCAGCTTCTCAGGGTCCTACAATGAGCAGTTCTTC
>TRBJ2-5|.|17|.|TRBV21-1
CASSRPLAGVTQETQYF
TGTGCCAGCAGCAGACCTTTAGCGGGGGTCACCCAAGAGACCCAGTACTTC
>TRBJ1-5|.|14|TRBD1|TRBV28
CASSWPGGKQPQHF
TGTGCCAGCAGTTGGCCAGGGGGAAAGCAGCCCCAGCATTTT
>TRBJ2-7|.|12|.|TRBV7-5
CARSSRHYEQYF
TGTGCCAGAAGCTCCAGGCACTACGAGCAGTACTTC
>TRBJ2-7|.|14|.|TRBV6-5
CASSTPRASYEQYF
TGTGCCAGCAGTACTCCCAGGGCCTCCTACGAGCAGTACTTC
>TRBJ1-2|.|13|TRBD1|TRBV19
CASKIGGNYGYTF
TGTGCCAGTAAGATAGGGGGCAACTATGGCTACACCTTC
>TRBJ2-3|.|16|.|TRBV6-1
CASSEIPGGGTDTQYF
TGTGCCAGCAGTGAAATACCCGGGGGCGGCACAGATACGCAGTATTTT
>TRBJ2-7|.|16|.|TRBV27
CASSSTRRDGIFEQYF
TGTGCCAGCAGTTCGACCCGAAGGGACGGGATTTTCGAGCAGTACTTC
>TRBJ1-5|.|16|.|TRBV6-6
CASSYSGTNVPQPQHF
TGTGCCAGCAGTTACTCCGGGACTAACGTGCCCCAGCCCCAGCATTTT
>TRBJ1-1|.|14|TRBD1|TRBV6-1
CASSAWTGGTEAFF
TGTGCCAGCAGTGCCTGGACAGGGGGCACTGAAGCTTTCTTT
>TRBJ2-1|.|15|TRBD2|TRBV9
CASSVERGLYNEQFF
TGTGCCAGCAGCGTAGAGCGGGGGCTATACAATGAGCAGTTCTTC